A single sample gave rise to the 6 T cell receptor beta chains below, sequenced in a study of neurological immune-mediated disorders. TCRdb called the 5' RACE reads again in MiXCR, with one record for every CDR3 protein. The top ten clones hold about 8% of a sample with tens of thousands of distinct CDR3 sequences, 4% to 6% of them seen once. The material sequenced was PBMCs. Source of these receptors: a man between 18 and 29 years old with multiple sclerosis.

About this clonotype itself: This CDR3 fails to terminate in the conserved phenylalanine or tryptophan, so it likely reflects a read error. The gene calls are TRBV5-1 and TRBJ2-2; D may be TRBD2 (6 bases). This CDR3 contains 16 residues. In germline, CDR1 is SGHRS, CDR2 YFSETQ. Trimming shortened V by 3 bases and J by 2 bases, and 14 bases separated the two germline ends. DNA for the CDR3: TGCGCCAGCAGCTCGGGACTTGAGGCCAACACCGGGGAGCTGTTTAAT. Encoded protein: CASSSGLEANTGELFN.

There are many counts of this clonotype. The chain carries TRBV7-9 and TRBJ1-3; D is possibly TRBD1 (6 bases). V dropped 3 bases and J dropped 2 bases, with 20 bases sitting between them. Germline V gene sequence: CDR1 SEHNR, CDR2 FQNEAQ (reference sequence). The CDR3 length is 18 residues. The CDR3 protein is CASSLTPRDIGAGNTIYF. In DNA, the CDR3 is TGTGCCAGCAGCTTGACCCCTAGGGACATTGGGGCTGGAAACACCATATATTTT. Supplemented by reference TRBV7-9 and TRBJ1-3, the full variable domain reads DTGVSQNPRHKITKRGQNVTFRCDPISEHNRLYWYRQTLGQGPEFLTYFQNEAQLEKSRLLSDRFSAERPKGSFSTLEIQRTEQGDSAMYLCASSLTPRDIGAGNTIYFGEGSWLTVV.

This clonotype was found many times. The rearrangement uses TRBV28 and TRBJ1-2, with unresolved D. V dropped 5 bases and J dropped 8 bases, with 15 bases sitting between them. This CDR3 spans 13 amino acids. Germline-derived CDR1 and CDR2 are MDHEN and SYDVKM. The CDR3 region is CASSRPGIEGYTF. CDR3 bases: TGTGCCAGCAGTCGACCGGGCATAGAAGGCTACACCTTC.

This clonotype was seen repeatedly, ten times or more. The chain combines TRBV29-1 with TRBJ1-2; D unclear. The CDR3 sequence is 14 residues long. Trimming stripped 4 bases from V and 0 bases from J, with 12 bases between. Germline CDR1 SQVTM, CDR2 ANQGSEA. The CDR3: CSVGLQLANYGYTF. The DNA of the CDR3 is TGCAGCGTTGGGTTACAGCTAGCTAACTATGGCTACACCTTC. Based on the CDR3 plus reference TRBV29-1 and TRBJ1-2, the full variable domain is SAVISQKPSRDICQRGTSLTIQCQVDSQVTMMFWYRQQPGQSLTLIATANQGSEATYESGFVIDKFPISRPNLTFSTLTVSNMSPEDSSIYLCSVGLQLANYGYTFGSGTRLTVV.

This clonotype was recorded at least ten times. This chain connects TRBV7-7 to TRBJ2-1; 8 positions agree with TRBD2. CDR1 SSHAT and CDR2 FNYEAQ come from the germline V gene (reference sequence). The CDR3 is made up of 16 amino acids. V trimming: 1 base; J trimming: 2 bases; junction bases outside the gene matches: 4. This CDR3 is CASSLGSGGPYNEQFF. The CDR3, as DNA: TGTGCCAGCAGCTTAGGGAGCGGGGGTCCCTACAATGAGCAGTTCTTC.

This clonotype was counted at least ten times. This rearrangement joins TRBV5-1 to TRBJ2-7, with D perhaps TRBD1 or TRBD2 (5 bases each). The CDR3 has 14 amino acids. Trimming cost V 0 bases and J 2 bases, with 9 bases left between them. Germline CDR1 reads SGHRS; CDR2 reads YFSETQ. The CDR3 here is CASSLGGRTYEQYF. Here the CDR3 DNA reads TGCGCCAGCAGCTTGGGGGGACGGACCTACGAGCAGTACTTC.